This is a list of T cell receptor beta chains from one sample in a study of CD8 T cells in ankylosing spondylitis. From the 5' RACE reads, TCRdb called clonotypes with MiXCR, one entry per CDR3 protein. The repertoire has around 300,000 distinct CDR3 sequences, less than 25% of them found once; the top ten carry roughly 3.6%. Sequences were obtained from blood, either unsorted or a sorted T cell fraction (not recorded which). The receptor source for this set is a female donor with ankylosing spondylitis or in good health (not recorded which). CDR3s include the opening cysteine and the closing phenylalanine or tryptophan. The D gene is left open where the match is weak. Clone sizes are given selectively: once, few, many, or a class where the clone is expanded.

- few TRBJ2-1 TRBV20-1 CSARAELVKGEQFF TGCAGTGCTAGAGCGGAGCTAGTGAAGGGTGAGCAGTTCTTC
- - TRBJ2-7 TRBV20-1 CSGGGGFSHEQYF TGCAGTGGGGGAGGGGGCTTCAGCCACGAGCAGTACTTC
TRBD2 - TRBJ2-1 TRBV20-1 CSGTSGRVTYNEQFF TGCAGCGGGACTAGCGGGAGAGTGACCTACAATGAGCAGTTCTTC
- few TRBJ2-7 TRBV10-3 CAISDPSGTGAYEQYF TGTGCCATCAGTGATCCCTCCGGGACTGGGGCCTACGAGCAGTACTTC
TRBD2 few TRBJ2-7 TRBV10-2 CASGGSGGYEQYF TGCGCCAGCGGCGGGAGTGGGGGCTACGAGCAGTACTTC
- - TRBJ2-7 TRBV11-3 CASSCMSGTWTYEQYF TGTGCCAGCAGCTGCATGTCAGGGACCTGGACCTACGAGCAGTACTTC
- - TRBJ2-7 TRBV6-2/TRBV6-3 CASSFTRNEQYF TGTGCCAGCAGTTTTACACGCAACGAGCAGTACTTC
TRBD1 - TRBJ2-7 TRBV28 CASSLTGSPTYEQYF TGTGCCAGCAGTCTGACAGGGAGCCCTACCTACGAGCAGTACTTC
TRBD2 few TRBJ2-2 TRBV5-4 CASSLDGTSSGELFF TGTGCCAGCAGCTTGGACGGGACTAGCTCCGGGGAGCTGTTTTTT
TRBD1 many TRBJ2-4 TRBV29-1 CSAPGTAGNIQYF TGCAGCGCGCCAGGGACAGCTGGAAACATTCAGTACTTC
- - TRBJ2-7 TRBV6-5 CASRKSYEQYF TGTGCCAGCCGAAAAAGCTACGAGCAGTACTTC
TRBD2 few TRBJ2-1 TRBV4-3 CASSQDRRGLAGYEQFF TGCGCCAGCAGCCAAGACAGGCGGGGACTAGCGGGCTATGAGCAGTTCTTC
- many TRBJ1-1 TRBV12-3/TRBV12-4 CASSFPRRNTEAFF TGTGCCAGCAGTTTTCCCCGACGGAACACTGAAGCTTTCTTT
- - TRBJ2-7 TRBV6-1 CASRRGPRSAYEQYF TGTGCCAGCCGTAGGGGTCCTAGGTCGGCCTACGAGCAGTACTTC